The rows below give T cell receptor beta chains drawn from one sample of a study of OX40 agonist ivuxolimab in advanced cancers. The repertoire was sequenced with immunoSEQ multiplex PCR; TCRdb's copy has only in-frame clones and lacks some. Among 73,000 or so clones listed, roughly 80% were seen once. This specimen was CD4+ or CD8+ T cells sorted from blood, taken in a trial of the OX40 agonist ivuxolimab. The source is an adult with an advanced solid tumor such as melanoma, head and neck, liver or kidney cancer. Both conserved end residues are part of each CDR3.

V	J	CDR3
TRBV2	TRBJ2-1	CASSPRERRSYNEQFF
TRBV5-1	TRBJ2-1	CASSPSQGAWEQFF
TRBV6-5	TRBJ1-1	CASSYSEGRAFF
TRBV12-5	TRBJ2-1	CASGLVLGTGGIKGDNEQFF
TRBV11-3	TRBJ2-2	CASSHTRVQNTGELFF
TRBV29-1	TRBJ1-1	CSVEGNTEAFF
TRBV10-3	TRBJ2-7	CAISSTSGISGEQYF
TRBV6-5	TRBJ1-2	CASTDSSNNYGYTF
TRBV7-3	TRBJ1-1	CASSRSGTGSWAF
TRBV18	TRBJ1-3	CASSPGSGNTIYF
TRBV7-2	TRBJ2-5	CASSLLAGGGETQYF
TRBV7-8	TRBJ1-2	CASSLRNYGYTF
TRBV6-4	TRBJ2-2	CASSHGTGRTGELFF
TRBV7-2	TRBJ1-5	CASSPDRGQQPQHF
TRBV7-2	TRBJ1-3	CASSLSAAPSGGNTIYF
TRBV5-1	TRBJ2-5	CASRETGRRLGGTETQYF
TRBV2	TRBJ1-6	CASTSGDSPLHF
TRBV5-1	TRBJ2-1	CASRGDQFGQFF
TRBV7-3	TRBJ1-1	CASSPSRLVAFF
TRBV11-3	TRBJ1-3	CASSLTAGPGSGNTIYF
TRBV5-4	TRBJ1-5	CASSQQDRNNQPQHF
TRBV9	TRBJ2-1	CASSVRGAMDEQFF
TRBV6-6	TRBJ2-1	CASSYSRSREEEQFF
TRBV6-4	TRBJ2-4	CASSPTGSGNIQYF
TRBV5-6	TRBJ2-4	CASSPASGRSQYF
TRBV11-3	TRBJ1-1	CASMLTVRNTEAFF
TRBV19	TRBJ1-2	CASSIVGTGGRGYTF
TRBV7-3	TRBJ1-1	CASSSGMGDTEAFF
TRBV4-2	TRBJ2-7	CASSPALAAPYEQYF
TRBV4-2	TRBJ2-1	CASSRPGLAGLYNEQFF
TRBV27	TRBJ1-6	CASSLSIFGREAFNSPLHF
TRBV4-3	TRBJ2-1	CASSQEERGRAGNEQFF
TRBV7-2	TRBJ2-7	CASSTRTSGIRDEQYF
TRBV15	TRBJ1-3	CATSRAAGNTIYF
TRBV6-5	.	CASSYGSSGRYEQYF
TRBV7-2	TRBJ2-5	CASSLVLARQETQYF
TRBV18	TRBJ1-5	CASSPGTGIGDQPQHF
TRBV6-5	TRBJ1-3	CASSLFSGNTIYF
TRBV19	TRBJ2-1	CASSNRRYNEQFF
TRBV2	TRBJ2-2	CASVLDSPGGELFF
TRBV13	TRBJ2-1	CASSPGAGLAGDNEQFF
TRBV5-6	TRBJ2-5	CASSLSGTGVATQYF
TRBV28	TRBJ1-1	CASRPPSAGTANTEAFF
TRBV29-1	TRBJ2-2	CSVEEGGGLAGTGELFF
TRBV29-1	TRBJ2-1	CSVVPLGFYNEQFF
TRBV18	TRBJ1-5	CASSPDQNQPQHF
TRBV30	TRBJ2-2	CACREVVTGELFF
TRBV6-1	TRBJ2-1	CASTRGVGQFF
TRBV19	TRBJ1-6	CASSIDSVNSPLHF
TRBV28	TRBJ2-1	CASSSIPGATSYNEQFF
TRBV30	TRBJ1-2	CAWRLNSGIYGYTF
TRBV4-3	TRBJ1-2	CASSLRTGPNGYTF